A selection of T cell receptor beta chains follows, all from one sample in a study of blood T cell repertoires in COVID-19. The repertoire was sequenced with immunoSEQ multiplex PCR; TCRdb's copy has only in-frame clones and lacks some. The table has 450,000 to 500,000 clones, roughly 85% seen once. The source material was peripheral blood. Receptors were obtained from a human donor in a cohort sampled during active COVID-19. CDR3s include the opening cysteine and the closing phenylalanine or tryptophan. The order of the fields is J gene, clone size, V gene, D gene, CDR3 length, CDR3 DNA, CDR3 protein. A D gene is named only where the DNA matches it firmly. Not all rows give a size; the values are once, few, many and, for expanded clones, a class.

j_gene: TRBJ2-3
abundance: NA
v_gene: TRBV7-2
d_gene: TRBD1
len: 12
CDR3nt: TGTGCCAGCAGCTTAGTCGGGACAGGGCATAACTTT
CDR3aa: CASSLVGTGHNF

j_gene: TRBJ2-3
abundance: NA
v_gene: TRBV19
d_gene: TRBD1
len: 15
CDR3nt: TGTGCCAGTAGGACCACAGGGGACCCCCGGGATACGCAGTATTTT
CDR3aa: CASRTTGDPRDTQYF

j_gene: TRBJ2-5
abundance: NA
v_gene: TRBV28
d_gene: TRBD2
len: 18
CDR3nt: TGTGCCAGCAGCTCCCCGTGGACTAGCCGAGGCGTCCGTGAGACCCAGTACTTC
CDR3aa: CASSSPWTSRGVRETQYF

j_gene: TRBJ1-1
abundance: NA
v_gene: TRBV19
d_gene: NA
len: 13
CDR3nt: TGTGCCAGTACCCTTCCTCGGGCGGGTGAAGCTTTCTTT
CDR3aa: CASTLPRAGEAFF

j_gene: TRBJ2-1
abundance: NA
v_gene: TRBV3-1/TRBV3-2
d_gene: NA
len: 16
CDR3nt: TGTGCCAGCAGCCAAGAGATTTTGCCAGGGGCGAATGAGCAGTTCTTC
CDR3aa: CASSQEILPGANEQFF

j_gene: TRBJ2-3
abundance: NA
v_gene: TRBV28
d_gene: NA
len: 16
CDR3nt: TGTGCCAGCAGAGGGAATGCGGTCGGGGGCACAGATACGCAGTATTTT
CDR3aa: CASRGNAVGGTDTQYF

j_gene: TRBJ2-1
abundance: NA
v_gene: TRBV24-1
d_gene: TRBD1
len: 14
CDR3nt: TGTGCCACCAGTGATCGGACAGGGAGGAATGAGCAGTTCTTC
CDR3aa: CATSDRTGRNEQFF

j_gene: TRBJ1-1
abundance: NA
v_gene: TRBV30
d_gene: NA
len: 13
CDR3nt: TGTGCCCTGGAACACCAGGGAGGCACTGAAGCTTTCTTT
CDR3aa: CALEHQGGTEAFF

j_gene: TRBJ2-1
abundance: NA
v_gene: TRBV7-3
d_gene: TRBD2
len: 16
CDR3nt: TGTGCCAGCAGCTCCGGGACTAGTAGGGTGTACAATGAGCAGTTCTTC
CDR3aa: CASSSGTSRVYNEQFF

j_gene: TRBJ2-1
abundance: NA
v_gene: TRBV11-3
d_gene: TRBD2
len: 15
CDR3nt: TGTGCCAGCAGCCCCCGACTAGCGGGTTACAATGAGCAGTTCTTC
CDR3aa: CASSPRLAGYNEQFF

j_gene: TRBJ2-6
abundance: NA
v_gene: TRBV3-1/TRBV3-2
d_gene: TRBD2
len: 17
CDR3nt: TGTGCCAGCAGCCAAACTAGCGGGCCCTCTGGGGCCAACGTCCTGACTTTC
CDR3aa: CASSQTSGPSGANVLTF

j_gene: TRBJ2-1
abundance: NA
v_gene: TRBV2
d_gene: NA
len: 12
CDR3nt: TGTGCCAGCAGGGACTCCCACAATGAGCAGTTCTTC
CDR3aa: CASRDSHNEQFF

j_gene: TRBJ2-7
abundance: NA
v_gene: TRBV7-2
d_gene: NA
len: 14
CDR3nt: TGTGCCAGCAGCTCCCGGGTAACCCGTTACGAGCAGTACTTC
CDR3aa: CASSSRVTRYEQYF

j_gene: TRBJ2-7
abundance: NA
v_gene: TRBV3-1/TRBV3-2
d_gene: TRBD1
len: 14
CDR3nt: TGTGCCAGCAGCCCGGGACAGGGTCCATACGAGCAGTACTTC
CDR3aa: CASSPGQGPYEQYF

j_gene: TRBJ2-5
abundance: NA
v_gene: TRBV5-4
d_gene: TRBD2
len: 15
CDR3nt: TGTGCCAGCAGCGTACCTAGCGGGCGCCAAGAGACCCAGTACTTC
CDR3aa: CASSVPSGRQETQYF

j_gene: TRBJ1-1
abundance: NA
v_gene: TRBV24-1
d_gene: TRBD1
len: 14
CDR3nt: TGTGCCACCAGTGGGACAGGGTATAACACTGAAGCTTTCTTT
CDR3aa: CATSGTGYNTEAFF

j_gene: TRBJ2-1
abundance: NA
v_gene: TRBV24-1
d_gene: TRBD2
len: 16
CDR3nt: TGTGCCACCAGTGACACTAGCGGGGAGGGTAAGGATGAGCAGTTCTTC
CDR3aa: CATSDTSGEGKDEQFF

j_gene: TRBJ1-2
abundance: NA
v_gene: TRBV3-1/TRBV3-2
d_gene: NA
len: 13
CDR3nt: TGTGCCAGCAGCCAAGAAGGGCGGAGGGGCTACACCTTC
CDR3aa: CASSQEGRRGYTF

j_gene: TRBJ2-3
abundance: NA
v_gene: TRBV3-1/TRBV3-2
d_gene: NA
len: 17
CDR3nt: TGTGCCAGCAGCCAACGGCGGCTAGCGCCTAGCACAGATACGCAGTATTTT
CDR3aa: CASSQRRLAPSTDTQYF

j_gene: TRBJ2-2
abundance: NA
v_gene: TRBV2
d_gene: NA
len: 14
CDR3nt: TGTGCCAGCAGAGCTGATCAACACACCGGGGAGCTGTTTTTT
CDR3aa: CASRADQHTGELFF

j_gene: TRBJ1-1
abundance: NA
v_gene: TRBV6-6
d_gene: TRBD1
len: 15
CDR3nt: TGTGCCAGCAGTCCGCTGGACAGGGGCGACACTGAAGCTTTCTTT
CDR3aa: CASSPLDRGDTEAFF

j_gene: TRBJ2-5
abundance: NA
v_gene: TRBV28
d_gene: TRBD2
len: 17
CDR3nt: TGTGCCAGCACCCGAAGGCTAGCGGGAGTGGCATCGGAGACCCAGTACTTC
CDR3aa: CASTRRLAGVASETQYF

j_gene: TRBJ2-1
abundance: NA
v_gene: TRBV6-1
d_gene: NA
len: 12
CDR3nt: TGTGCCAGCAGCGACAACGACAATGAGCAGTTCTTC
CDR3aa: CASSDNDNEQFF

j_gene: TRBJ1-6
abundance: NA
v_gene: TRBV29-1
d_gene: TRBD1
len: 13
CDR3nt: TGCAGCGTTGGGACAGGGGGCGATTCACCCCTCCACTTT
CDR3aa: CSVGTGGDSPLHF

j_gene: TRBJ2-7
abundance: NA
v_gene: TRBV7-8
d_gene: TRBD2
len: 17
CDR3nt: TGTGCCAGCAGCTTAGGGGGAGCAGCGGGAGCTCTATACGAGCAGTACTTC
CDR3aa: CASSLGGAAGALYEQYF

j_gene: TRBJ1-1
abundance: NA
v_gene: TRBV29-1
d_gene: NA
len: 12
CDR3nt: TGCAGCGTTGCGGGATTGAACACTGAAGCTTTCTTT
CDR3aa: CSVAGLNTEAFF

j_gene: TRBJ2-7
abundance: NA
v_gene: TRBV2
d_gene: NA
len: 13
CDR3nt: TGTGCCAGCAGTCGGGGGGCTACCTACGAGCAGTACTTC
CDR3aa: CASSRGATYEQYF

j_gene: TRBJ1-1
abundance: NA
v_gene: TRBV7-9
d_gene: NA
len: 12
CDR3nt: TGTGCCAGCAGTCCCCGGGGCACTGAAGCTTTCTTT
CDR3aa: CASSPRGTEAFF

j_gene: TRBJ2-7
abundance: NA
v_gene: TRBV7-9
d_gene: NA
len: 16
CDR3nt: TGTGCCAGCAGCGGGACGGGCGGGAAGAAAACCTACGAGCAGTACTTC
CDR3aa: CASSGTGGKKTYEQYF

j_gene: TRBJ2-7
abundance: NA
v_gene: TRBV29-1
d_gene: NA
len: 14
CDR3nt: TGCAGCGTTGGCGAGTACATAGGAGCTTACGAGCAGTACTTC
CDR3aa: CSVGEYIGAYEQYF

j_gene: TRBJ1-5
abundance: NA
v_gene: TRBV12-3/TRBV12-4
d_gene: NA
len: 13
CDR3nt: TGTGCCAGCAGTTTTGAGGGTTCTCAGCCCCAGCATTTT
CDR3aa: CASSFEGSQPQHF

j_gene: TRBJ1-2
abundance: once
v_gene: TRBV7-3
d_gene: TRBD1
len: 17
CDR3nt: TGTGCCAGCAGCCTCCATCCCCGGACAGGGGGGCACTATGGCTACACCTTC
CDR3aa: CASSLHPRTGGHYGYTF

j_gene: TRBJ2-4
abundance: NA
v_gene: TRBV30
d_gene: TRBD1
len: 15
CDR3nt: TGTGCCTGGAGTCCAAGGGGACAGCTCAAAAACATTCAGTACTTC
CDR3aa: CAWSPRGQLKNIQYF

j_gene: TRBJ2-6
abundance: NA
v_gene: TRBV29-1
d_gene: TRBD2
len: 16
CDR3nt: TGCAGCGTTATCGGCGGGAGGGCCGGTGGGGCCAACGTCCTGACTTTC
CDR3aa: CSVIGGRAGGANVLTF

j_gene: TRBJ2-7
abundance: NA
v_gene: TRBV27
d_gene: TRBD2
len: 14
CDR3nt: TGTGCCAGCAGTTTAGGGGGGGTGCTAGGGGAGCAGTACTTC
CDR3aa: CASSLGGVLGEQYF

j_gene: TRBJ1-1
abundance: few
v_gene: TRBV4-1
d_gene: NA
len: 14
CDR3nt: TGCGCCAGCAGCTATGGACAGACCTACACTGAAGCTTTCTTT
CDR3aa: CASSYGQTYTEAFF

j_gene: TRBJ2-7
abundance: NA
v_gene: TRBV12-5
d_gene: NA
len: 17
CDR3nt: TGTGCTAGTGGTTTGGCCGTCCAGGACTCTTATACCTACGAGCAGTACTTC
CDR3aa: CASGLAVQDSYTYEQYF

j_gene: TRBJ1-5
abundance: once
v_gene: TRBV5-1
d_gene: NA
len: 15
CDR3nt: TGCGCCAGCAGCTTAACCTTAGGGGACAATCAGCCCCAGCATTTT
CDR3aa: CASSLTLGDNQPQHF

j_gene: TRBJ1-1
abundance: NA
v_gene: TRBV6-2/TRBV6-3
d_gene: NA
len: 14
CDR3nt: TGTGCCAGCAGTTACGAAGCCAGGGCGACTGAAGCTTTCTTT
CDR3aa: CASSYEARATEAFF

j_gene: TRBJ2-2
abundance: NA
v_gene: TRBV5-8
d_gene: NA
len: 16
CDR3nt: TGTGCCAGCAGCTTGAACCGGGAGAGGGGCACCGGGGAGCTGTTTTTT
CDR3aa: CASSLNRERGTGELFF

j_gene: TRBJ2-7
abundance: NA
v_gene: TRBV6-1
d_gene: NA
len: 14
CDR3nt: TGTGCCAGCAGTGATCTACCCGGGAGTTACGAGCAGTACTTC
CDR3aa: CASSDLPGSYEQYF

j_gene: TRBJ2-2
abundance: NA
v_gene: TRBV7-3
d_gene: NA
len: 14
CDR3nt: TGTGCCAGCAGCTTACAGGGGAACACCGGGGAGCTGTTTTTT
CDR3aa: CASSLQGNTGELFF

j_gene: TRBJ2-5
abundance: once
v_gene: TRBV27
d_gene: TRBD2
len: 16
CDR3nt: TGTGCCAGCACCCTCGCTAGCGGGAGAAACCAAGAGACCCAGTACTTC
CDR3aa: CASTLASGRNQETQYF

j_gene: TRBJ2-2
abundance: NA
v_gene: TRBV7-8
d_gene: TRBD1
len: 15
CDR3nt: TGTGCCAGCAGGTCACGGACAGGGAACACCGGGGAGCTGTTTTTT
CDR3aa: CASRSRTGNTGELFF

j_gene: TRBJ2-5
abundance: once
v_gene: TRBV3-1/TRBV3-2
d_gene: NA
len: 14
CDR3nt: TGTGCCAGCAGCCAAGAAGGCAGGCCCTCGGCCCAGTACTTC
CDR3aa: CASSQEGRPSAQYF

j_gene: TRBJ1-4
abundance: once
v_gene: TRBV7-2
d_gene: NA
len: 15
CDR3nt: TGTGCCAGCAGCTCCTACAGAGCAACTAATGAAAAACTGTTTTTT
CDR3aa: CASSSYRATNEKLFF

j_gene: TRBJ2-5
abundance: NA
v_gene: TRBV6-5
d_gene: NA
len: 14
CDR3nt: TGTGCCAGCAGTTACTCGTGGCAGGGAGAGACCCAGTACTTC
CDR3aa: CASSYSWQGETQYF

j_gene: TRBJ2-1
abundance: NA
v_gene: TRBV5-4
d_gene: NA
len: 15
CDR3nt: TGTGCCAGCAGCAAGCCCGGGGAGGGAGGGGGTGAGCAGTTCTTC
CDR3aa: CASSKPGEGGGEQFF

j_gene: TRBJ1-2
abundance: few
v_gene: TRBV19
d_gene: TRBD1
len: 16
CDR3nt: TGTGCCAGTTCCAAACTTGGACAGGGGATGCGGGATGGCTACACCTTC
CDR3aa: CASSKLGQGMRDGYTF

j_gene: TRBJ2-7
abundance: NA
v_gene: TRBV5-4
d_gene: NA
len: 14
CDR3nt: TGTGCCAGCAGCGCCGGACAGCCCGGGGACGAGCAGTACTTC
CDR3aa: CASSAGQPGDEQYF

j_gene: TRBJ2-2
abundance: NA
v_gene: TRBV5-1
d_gene: TRBD2
len: 17
CDR3nt: TGCGCCAGCAGCCCTCGACTAGCGGAGGCGAACACCGGGGAGCTGTTTTTT
CDR3aa: CASSPRLAEANTGELFF